This T cell receptor (beta chain) was sequenced during a study of regulatory T cells in long-lasting Graves disease. CDR3 size: 14 residues. V lost 3 bases, J lost 11 bases, and 19 bases lay in between. The germline gives CDR1 SGHNT, CDR2 YENEEA. Regarding time point: newly diagnosed GD, antithyroid drugs for less than 3 months. RNA extracted from PBMCs served as the sequencing template. Arm-PCR with iRepertoire HTBI primers amplified the CDR3 regions for these TCR beta libraries. MiXCR, run by TCRdb on the multiplex PCR reads, gives a single entry per CDR3 protein. The data contain roughly 220,000 distinct CDR3 sequences, around 18% of them singletons. This clonotype showed up just a few times.

The origin of this receptor is a female donor with Graves disease. V is TRBV11-3 and J is TRBJ1-2; possible D gene TRBD1, 5 bases. The input for sequencing was peripheral blood mononuclear cells (PBMCs), taken at new diagnosis, from a patient treated with antithyroid drugs. CDR3 in amino acids: CASSLAGGTSGYTF. DNA of the CDR3: TGTGCCAGCAGCTTGGCCGGCGGGACTAGCGGGTACACCTTC. The entire variable domain, with the rest obtained from reference TRBV11-3 and TRBJ1-2, is as follows: EAGVVQSPRYKIIEKKQPVAFWCNPISGHNTLYWYLQNLGQGPELLIRYENEEAVDDSQLPKDRFSAERLKGVDSTLKIQPAELGDSAVYLCASSLAGGTSGYTFGSGTRLTVV.